Listed below are T cell receptor beta chains from one sample, sequenced in a study of blood T cell repertoires in COVID-19. Sequencing used immunoSEQ multiplex PCR; TCRdb keeps in-frame clones, though not all of them. The sample lists under 400,000 clones; 85% to 90% were seen once. Sample: PBMCs or T cells enriched from blood (not recorded which). The receptors were gathered from a woman between 25 and 40 years old who had been exposed to COVID-19. Each CDR3 is given with its conserved first and last residue. A D gene is named only where the DNA matches it firmly. Not every row has a clone size; where given, it reads once, few, many or a size class.

d_gene,v_gene,abundance,j_gene,CDR3aa,CDR3nt
TRBD2,TRBV11-2,NA,TRBJ2-3,CASSPKLTSGTTDTQYF,TGTGCCAGCAGCCCAAAGTTGACTAGCGGAACAACAGATACGCAGTATTTT
NA,TRBV5-1,NA,TRBJ2-7,CASSLEAGYSYEQYF,TGCGCCAGCAGCTTGGAGGCGGGGTACTCCTACGAGCAGTACTTC
TRBD1,TRBV5-6,NA,TRBJ2-7,CASSSWDRSYEQYF,TGTGCCAGCAGCTCCTGGGACAGAAGCTACGAGCAGTACTTC
TRBD1,TRBV15,NA,TRBJ1-5,CATLNRDSPNQPQHF,TGTGCCACCCTCAACCGGGACAGTCCCAATCAGCCCCAGCATTTT
TRBD2,TRBV9,NA,TRBJ2-3,CASSIGTSANPRGDTQYF,TGTGCCAGCAGCATTGGGACTAGCGCGAATCCGAGGGGAGATACGCAGTATTTT
TRBD2,TRBV7-7,NA,TRBJ2-3,CASSLGLAGVDTQYF,TGTGCTAGCAGCTTAGGTCTAGCGGGAGTCGATACGCAGTATTTT
NA,TRBV3-1/TRBV3-2,NA,TRBJ1-5,CASSQDRGQPQHF,TGTGCCAGCAGCCAAGACAGGGGACAGCCCCAGCATTTT
NA,TRBV5-1,once,TRBJ2-2,CASSPPAGYTGELFF,TGCGCCAGCAGCCCGCCGGCGGGGTACACCGGGGAGCTGTTTTTT
TRBD1,TRBV6-2/TRBV6-3,few,TRBJ1-2,CASSALTGTPYGYTF,TGTGCCAGCAGTGCTTTGACAGGGACCCCTTATGGCTACACCTTC
NA,TRBV6-1,NA,TRBJ2-3,CASSEAPSVDTQYF,TGTGCCAGCAGTGAAGCGCCTAGCGTAGATACGCAGTATTTT
TRBD2,TRBV24-1,NA,TRBJ2-7,CATSGPGLAGGRQYF,TGTGCCACCAGTGGACCGGGACTAGCGGGAGGGCGGCAGTACTTC
TRBD1,TRBV5-5,NA,TRBJ2-7,CASSPGTASSYEQYF,TGTGCCAGCAGCCCCGGGACAGCTTCATCCTACGAGCAGTACTTC
NA,TRBV30,NA,TRBJ2-3,CAWSATRPTQYF,TGTGCCTGGAGCGCCACCAGGCCCACGCAGTATTTT
TRBD1,TRBV5-1,NA,TRBJ1-2,CASSRGTGLTNYGYTF,TGCGCCAGCAGCCGAGGGACAGGCCTAACAAACTATGGCTACACCTTC
NA,TRBV6-5,NA,TRBJ2-7,CASSPKAGPHYEQYF,TGTGCCAGCAGTCCAAAGGCGGGTCCCCACTACGAGCAGTACTTC
NA,TRBV2,NA,TRBJ1-2,CASSFKNQGIYGYTF,TGTGCCAGCAGTTTTAAAAACCAGGGGATCTATGGCTACACCTTC
TRBD2,TRBV7-6,NA,TRBJ2-1,CASSSERTSGNNEQFF,TGTGCCAGCAGCTCAGAAAGGACTAGCGGTAACAATGAGCAGTTCTTC
TRBD1,TRBV7-9,NA,TRBJ2-2,CASSYRQGSNTGELFF,TGTGCCAGCAGCTACCGACAGGGGTCAAACACCGGGGAGCTGTTTTTT
NA,TRBV2,few,TRBJ2-5,CASSEGHQETQYF,TGTGCCAGCAGTGAAGGTCATCAAGAGACCCAGTACTTC
TRBD2,TRBV10-3,NA,TRBJ2-3,CAIKNPSGGTDTQYF,TGTGCCATCAAAAATCCTAGCGGAGGCACAGATACGCAGTATTTT
NA,TRBV3-1/TRBV3-2,NA,TRBJ1-1,CASSPPGGWAEAFF,TGTGCCAGCAGCCCCCCGGGGGGGTGGGCTGAAGCTTTCTTT
TRBD2,TRBV5-1,NA,TRBJ2-2,CASSRSPHREGRTGELFF,TGCGCCAGCAGCCGTTCCCCCCACCGGGAGGGCCGCACCGGGGAGCTGTTTTTT
NA,TRBV6-5,NA,TRBJ1-3,CASSYGHGPSGNTIYF,TGTGCCAGCAGTTACGGTCATGGCCCCTCTGGAAACACCATATATTTT
TRBD1,TRBV13,NA,TRBJ2-5,CASSLVTGQGRGETQYF,TGTGCCAGCAGCTTAGTGACAGGACAGGGTAGAGGCGAGACCCAGTACTTC
TRBD1,TRBV28,NA,TRBJ1-3,CASSSGTGVGNTIYF,TGTGCCAGCAGTTCCGGGACAGGGGTAGGAAACACCATATATTTT
NA,TRBV19,NA,TRBJ2-7,CASSTDIRYEQYF,TGTGCCAGTAGTACGGACATCCGCTACGAGCAGTACTTC
TRBD1,TRBV7-9,NA,TRBJ1-1,CASSLETGGMNTEAFF,TGTGCCAGCAGCTTAGAGACAGGGGGCATGAACACTGAAGCTTTCTTT
TRBD1,TRBV28,once,TRBJ1-5,CASSLYQTGGRESNQPQHF,TGTGCCAGCAGTTTATACCAAACAGGGGGCAGGGAGAGCAATCAGCCCCAGCATTTT